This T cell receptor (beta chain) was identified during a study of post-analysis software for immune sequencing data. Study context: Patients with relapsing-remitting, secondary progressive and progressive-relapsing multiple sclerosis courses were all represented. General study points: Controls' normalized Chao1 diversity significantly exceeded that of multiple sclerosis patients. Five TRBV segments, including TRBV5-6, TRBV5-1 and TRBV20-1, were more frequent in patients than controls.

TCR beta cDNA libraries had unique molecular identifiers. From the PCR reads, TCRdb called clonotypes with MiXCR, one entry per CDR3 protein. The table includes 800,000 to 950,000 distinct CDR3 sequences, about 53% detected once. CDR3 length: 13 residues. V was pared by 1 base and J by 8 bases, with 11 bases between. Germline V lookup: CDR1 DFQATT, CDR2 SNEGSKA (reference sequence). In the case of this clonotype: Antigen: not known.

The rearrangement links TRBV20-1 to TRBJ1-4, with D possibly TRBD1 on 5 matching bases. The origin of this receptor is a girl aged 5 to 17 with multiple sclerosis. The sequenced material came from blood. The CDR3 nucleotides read TGCAGTGCTAGAGGAGGGGCACAAGAAAAACTGTTTTTT. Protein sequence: CSARGGAQEKLFF.